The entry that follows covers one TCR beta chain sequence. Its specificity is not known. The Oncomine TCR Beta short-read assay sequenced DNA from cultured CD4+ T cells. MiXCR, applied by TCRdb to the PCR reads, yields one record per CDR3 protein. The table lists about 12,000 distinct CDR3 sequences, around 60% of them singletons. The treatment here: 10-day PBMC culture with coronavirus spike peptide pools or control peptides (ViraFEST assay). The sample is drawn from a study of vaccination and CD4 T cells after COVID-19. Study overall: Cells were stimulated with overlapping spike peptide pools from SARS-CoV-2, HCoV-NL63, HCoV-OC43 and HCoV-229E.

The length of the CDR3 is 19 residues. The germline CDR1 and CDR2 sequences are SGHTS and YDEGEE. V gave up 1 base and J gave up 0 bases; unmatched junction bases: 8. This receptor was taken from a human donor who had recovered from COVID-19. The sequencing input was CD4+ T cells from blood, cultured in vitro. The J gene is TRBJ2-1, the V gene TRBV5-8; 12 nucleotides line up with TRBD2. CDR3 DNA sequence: TGTGCCAGCAGCTTGTTTAGGCTAGCGGGAGGGAGCTCCTACAATGAGCAGTTCTTC. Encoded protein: CASSLFRLAGGSSYNEQFF.